These T cell receptor beta chains were read from a single sample in a study of cytomegalovirus exposure and HLA in healthy donors. Repertoires were generated with immunoSEQ multiplex PCR, while TCRdb's copy carries only in-frame clones and drops some. The sample has some 98,000 clones; roughly a tenth are singletons. Sequenced input: PBMCs. Every receptor here comes from a man aged 45-65 years in good health and CMV-seropositive. Both conserved end residues are trimmed from each CDR3.

TRBV29-1	TRBJ2-2	SVKTGGIGELF
TRBV30	TRBJ1-6	AWAQGYNSPLH
TRBV5-1	TRBJ1-2	ASSLGAMDGYT
TRBV20-1	TRBJ1-1	SARGGQGAF
TRBV7-2	TRBJ1-2	ASSLAVRQGEA
TRBV10-3	TRBJ2-1	AISESLGNEQF
TRBV9	TRBJ2-2	ASSPSAGELF
TRBV9	TRBJ2-1	ASSLRGGIDNEQF
TRBV15	TRBJ2-7	ATSRDSTYEQY
TRBV15	TRBJ2-1	ATSRAGTSGRKGDEQF
TRBV5-1	TRBJ2-5	ASSSSSGRETQY
TRBV10-1	TRBJ2-3	ASSGATDTQY
TRBV6-6	TRBJ2-7	ASSYQGAYEQY
TRBV19	TRBJ2-1	ASSRQSSYNEQF
TRBV21-1	TRBJ2-5	ASQTSGLYETQY
TRBV7-9	TRBJ2-1	ASSWGLAGGRNEQF
TRBV27	TRBJ2-5	ASSKNTGGPQETQY
TRBV28	TRBJ2-2	ASSSSSGGGGELF
TRBV6-6	TRBJ1-5	ATATGRSNQPQH
TRBV5-1	TRBJ2-2	ASSVMERGALGTGELF
TRBV28	TRBJ1-5	ASNSGNSNQPQH
TRBV6-5	TRBJ1-2	ASSYGSGDAYGYT
TRBV19	TRBJ2-1	ASSTLRSSYNEQF
TRBV11-2	TRBJ1-5	ASSLSTGTNQPQH
TRBV29-1	TRBJ2-5	SVVGASETQY
TRBV30	TRBJ2-1	AWSVGTRPRLF
TRBV6-5	TRBJ2-1	ASTGLAGGPVEQF
TRBV9	TRBJ2-3	ASSSWATDTQY
TRBV7-2	TRBJ2-3	ASRLAGASTDTQY